The clone carrying this T cell receptor (beta chain) was picked up a small number of times. Researchers ran the PCR with 60 Vbeta and 13 Jbeta primers. Libraries were prepared by immunoSEQ multiplex PCR; TCRdb keeps only in-frame clonotypes and omits some of them. The sample contains some 180,000 clones, 70% to 90% of which appear only once. V lost 7 bases, J lost 0 bases, and 7 bases stayed unmatched. CDR1 is MNHEY, CDR2 SVGAGI, per germline. This CDR3 is 15 amino acids long. The data are from a study of cytomegalovirus exposure and HLA in healthy donors. This clonotype was sampled from a young man in good health and CMV-seropositive. The V call is TRBV6-5, the J call TRBJ1-1; TRBD1 matches 8 bases. Sequences were obtained from PBMCs. This chain's CDR3 is CASIAQGALNTEAFF. The CDR3 coding sequence is TGTGCCAGCATCGCCCAGGGGGCACTGAACACTGAAGCTTTCTTT.